A selection of T cell receptor beta chains follows, all from one sample in a study of beta chain features in type 1 diabetes. Only in-frame clones appear in the TCRdb table, and some are missing; sequencing was by immunoSEQ multiplex PCR. The sample consists of some 180,000 clones, less than 15% of them appearing once. The sample taken for sequencing was central memory CD4+ T cells from blood. Receptors were obtained from a woman younger than 35 in good health. CDR3s include the opening cysteine and the closing phenylalanine or tryptophan. Size is stated for part of the rows, as once, few or many counts, or as a class when the clone is expanded.

J gene	V gene	clone size	CDR3 protein
TRBJ2-1	TRBV15	-	CATSRVGSGNYNEQFF
TRBJ2-7	TRBV11-2	few	CASRLRQGASYEQYF
TRBJ2-1	TRBV19	-	CASSIAPQSYNEQFF
TRBJ2-3	TRBV6-6	-	CASSPYETDTQYF
TRBJ2-7	TRBV7-2	few	CASSYRLAQQYF
TRBJ1-5	TRBV28	few	CASRERDRANQPQHF
TRBJ2-2	TRBV6-4	-	CASSGQGASGELFF
TRBJ2-5	TRBV5-1	many	CASSLTSGSSGGETQYF
TRBJ1-5	TRBV7-2	few	CASSLATGATQPQHF
TRBJ2-1	TRBV27	many	CASTDPRGGRLNEQFF
TRBJ2-1	TRBV7-8	few	CASSSGLAGPPEQFF
TRBJ2-2	TRBV30	few	CACRGERDTGELFF
TRBJ1-5	TRBV2	many	CASRATEGASQPQHF
TRBJ2-3	TRBV29-1	few	CSVRGATGISTDTQYF
TRBJ2-1	TRBV28	-	CASSKPDSYNEQFF
TRBJ1-2	TRBV10-3	-	CAISGGGRRTYGYTF
TRBJ2-6	TRBV29-1	few	CSVDALQGSGANVLTF
TRBJ2-3	TRBV7-7	few	CASSGSGTDTQYF
TRBJ1-2	TRBV18	-	CASSPSGEDGYTF
TRBJ1-4	TRBV27	-	CASSSRGTGDTNEKLFF
TRBJ1-1	TRBV5-1	-	CASSLNLGQLNTEAFF
TRBJ2-7	TRBV23-1	-	CASSLMGQNSYEQYF
TRBJ2-1	TRBV7-3	few	CASSRDRNNEQFF
TRBJ1-5	TRBV19	few	CASRSGTGVYQPQHF
TRBJ2-5	TRBV7-7	once	CASSLVTSGTGETQYF
TRBJ2-7	TRBV10-3	-	CAISESEQGAYEQYF
TRBJ2-6	TRBV9	few	CASRATVSGANVLTF
TRBJ2-3	TRBV6-5	-	CASKGDTSTDTQYF
TRBJ1-5	TRBV19	many	CASTRTGLMSNQPQHF
TRBJ2-1	TRBV5-1	-	CASSLDSGSSGEQFF
TRBJ2-2	TRBV27	-	CASKSFRDRITGELFF
TRBJ2-1	TRBV5-1	-	CASMPLSTAGAYNEQFF
TRBJ1-2	TRBV7-9	few	CASSYRDGYTF
TRBJ2-5	TRBV9	few	CASSSEETQYF
TRBJ1-4	TRBV6-5	-	CASSYQGQGSEKLFF
TRBJ2-2	TRBV7-9	few	CASTTTGELFF
TRBJ2-2	TRBV6-1	-	CASSEEWLAGELFF
TRBJ2-5	TRBV9	-	CASSPNRLQETQYF
TRBJ2-7	TRBV2	-	CASESGNTYEQYF
TRBJ1-1	TRBV6-5	few	CASSSNPGHREAFF
TRBJ2-3	TRBV6-1	-	CASRPGTGVSDTQYF